This TCR beta chain was obtained from a study of cytomegalovirus exposure and HLA in healthy donors. A multiplex PCR was run with 60 Vbeta primers and 13 Jbeta primers. Sequencing was performed with immunoSEQ multiplex PCR; in TCRdb, only in-frame clones are kept and a portion is missing. The repertoire includes approximately 130,000 clones, approximately 79% of them detected once, and roughly 4% sits in the top ten. V shed 0 bases and J 3 bases; nucleotides not matched to a gene: 8. In germline, CDR1 is SGHDT, CDR2 YYEEEE. CDR3 length: 17 amino acids. V is TRBV5-6 and J is TRBJ2-7, with 11 bases fitting TRBD2. The sequence derives from a man in his fifties or sixties in good health and CMV-seropositive. Sequencing used PBMCs. CDR3 residues: CASSLAVAGGPHYEQYF. CDR3 DNA: TGTGCCAGCAGCTTGGCGGTAGCGGGAGGGCCCCACTACGAGCAGTACTTC.